This T cell receptor beta chain appears in the sequencing data of a study of OX40 agonist ivuxolimab in advanced cancers. Notes on the study in general: Among the lowest peripheral clonal expansion occurred in 0.1-3.0 mg/kg partial responders. Some of the nonresponding patients also showed low levels of normalized T-cell clonal expansion.

Data came from immunoSEQ multiplex PCR; TCRdb stores just in-frame clones and leaves some out. The profile covers about 32,000 clones, with about 92% appearing a single time and about 26% taken by the ten largest. With respect to this clone: Its matching antigen is unknown.

CDR3 length equals 16 residues. The germline V gene has CDR1 SGHNT and CDR2 YENEEA. V dropped 1 base and J dropped 0 bases, with 10 bases sitting between them. The clonotype comes from an adult with an advanced solid tumor such as melanoma, head and neck, liver or kidney cancer. The chain couples TRBV11-3 to TRBJ1-5; D is undetermined. The material sequenced was CD4+ or CD8+ T cells sorted from blood, taken in a trial of the OX40 agonist ivuxolimab. CDR3 DNA sequence: TGTGCCAGCAGCTTAGCCCACACGTATAGCAATCAGCCCCAGCATTTT. Translating gives CASSLAHTYSNQPQHF.